This section outlines one TCR beta chain sequence together with its context. Its antigen is unidentified. The use of a sample-barcoded 5' primer and a J-beta primer mix characterized a second PCR of 7 to 11 cycles. MiXCR, run by TCRdb on the 5' RACE reads, gives a single entry per CDR3 protein. This sample has 980,000 or so distinct CDR3 sequences, with under 50% found just once. This CDR3 is 14 amino acids long. Looked up from germline, CDR1 is MNHEY and CDR2 is SVGEGT. Trimming removed 4 bases from V and 6 bases from J, with 12 bases in between. The data derive from a study of blood T cells in healthy people across ages. Study-wide points: CMV status of donors was unknown, possibly confounding expanded clonotype changes. Diversity of TCR beta per million T cells declined in a roughly linear way with age. Using unsorted PBMCs precluded a conclusive naive versus antigen-experienced comparison. More naive CD4+ cells and higher diversity were found in long-lived than in aged donors.

The specimen was blood. This rearrangement joins TRBV6-2 or TRBV6-3 to TRBJ1-4; no firm D call. The TCR originated in a man aged 30 to 39 in good health. CDR3 residues: CASSSTRRDEKLFF. CDR3 bases: TGTGCCAGCAGTTCGACAAGAAGAGATGAAAAACTGTTTTTT.